The 21 T cell receptor beta chains below all came from one sample that was sequenced in a study of monozygotic twins with cystic fibrosis. TCRdb's table, derived via immunoSEQ multiplex PCR, lists solely in-frame clones and lacks some. This sample has tens of thousands of clones, with just over 95% found just once. The material sequenced was blood. The receptors here all came from a girl aged 2-10 years with cystic fibrosis.

This clone was observed a few times. V gene TRBV18 combines with J gene TRBJ2-5; TRBD1 or TRBD2 may be the D gene (5 bases each). Deletions cut 6 bases from V and 2 bases from J, with 19 bases between. This CDR3 spans 16 amino acids. Germline V gene data show CDR1 as KGHSH and CDR2 as LQKENI. The CDR3 sequence: CASSPNSGGRQETQYF. DNA for the CDR3: TGTGCCAGCTCCCCCAACTCTGGGGGAAGGCAAGAGACCCAGTACTTC.

This clone was seen just once. The gene calls are TRBV30 and TRBJ2-7; D is possibly TRBD2 (6 bases). Trimming removed 0 bases at V and 4 bases at J, with 16 bases between. The CDR3 extends over 15 amino acids. From germline, CDR1 is GTSNPN and CDR2 SVGIG (reference sequence). The CDR3 is CAWSVPLGLPYEQYF. In nucleotides, the CDR3 is TGTGCCTGGAGTGTACCGTTGGGACTGCCGTACGAGCAGTACTTC.

This chain connects TRBV11-2 to TRBJ2-3; 13 bases are a match to TRBD2. The germline V gene encodes CDR1 SGHAT and CDR2 FQNNGV. The junction had 8 bases not matched to a gene; V was cut back by 2 bases and J by 6 bases. The CDR3 contains 17 residues. CDR3 residues: CASSLQTSGRASDTQYF. CDR3 DNA: TGTGCCAGCAGCTTACAAACTAGCGGGAGGGCATCTGATACGCAGTATTTT.

J is TRBJ1-1 and V is TRBV7-9; TRBD1 might be the D (5 bases). Looked up from germline, CDR1 is SEHNR and CDR2 is FQNEAQ (reference sequence). V dropped 3 bases and J dropped 0 bases, with 11 bases sitting between them. The CDR3 extends over 15 amino acids. For the CDR3, the DNA is TGTGCCAGCAGCTTGGGCAAGGACATGAACACTGAAGCTTTCTTT. It is translated as CASSLGKDMNTEAFF.

The rearrangement links TRBV30 to TRBJ1-4; D gene uncertain. This CDR3 is built from 14 residues. Germline V gene sequence: CDR1 GTSNPN, CDR2 SVGIG (reference sequence). Trimming shortened V by 0 bases and J by 8 bases, and 13 bases separated the two germline ends. For the CDR3, the DNA is TGTGCCTGGAGTGTACGGGGTTCGGGGGAAAAACTGTTTTTT. Amino acids: CAWSVRGSGEKLFF.

J is TRBJ2-4 and V is TRBV28; 7 nucleotides agree with TRBD1. The CDR3 has 16 amino acids. The ends lost 5 bases at V and 7 bases at J; junction bases unmatched: 14. CDR1 is MDHEN and CDR2 is SYDVKM in the germline V gene. CDR3 residues: CASSPRGVSGGNIQYF. The DNA for the CDR3 is TGTGCCAGCAGTCCAAGGGGAGTATCAGGGGGTAACATTCAGTACTTC.

This rearrangement joins TRBV28 to TRBJ1-2; D remains ambiguous. This CDR3 contains 12 residues. V dropped 3 bases and J dropped 4 bases, with 6 bases sitting between them. Germline CDR1 MDHEN, CDR2 SYDVKM. In DNA, the CDR3 is TGTGCCAGCAGTTTGGTGGGCTATGGCTACACCTTC. Protein product: CASSLVGYGYTF.

CDR3 region: CASSDSGYSNQPQHF. CDR3 bases: TGTGCCAGCAGTGACTCAGGGTATAGCAATCAGCCCCAGCATTTT. This chain uses TRBV6-1 with TRBJ1-5; maybe TRBD1 (5 bases). The germline CDR1 and CDR2 sequences are MNHNS and SASEGT. This CDR3 is built from 15 residues. With 3 bases removed from V and 0 bases from J, the gap between germline ends came to 9 bases.

This rearrangement joins TRBV19 to TRBJ1-5; 7 bases match TRBD1. Trimming cost V 10 bases and J 5 bases; bases outside gene matches: 11. CDR1 and CDR2 (germline): LNHDA, SQIVND (reference sequence). CDR3 length: 14 residues. CDR3 amino acids: CATESRQGYQPQHF. The CDR3 DNA reads TGTGCCACAGAATCGAGACAGGGTTATCAGCCCCAGCATTTT.

This sequence joins TRBV11-2 and TRBJ1-2; D not certain. CDR1 is SGHAT and CDR2 is FQNNGV in the germline V gene. The CDR3 is 11 amino acids. Trimming removed 1 base from V and 5 bases from J, with 2 bases in between. In DNA, the CDR3 is TGTGCCAGCAGCTTAGGATATGGCTACACCTTC. Encoded protein: CASSLGYGYTF.

V usage is TRBV28 and J usage is TRBJ1-2, with 8 bases matching TRBD1. The V gene end was trimmed by 6 bases and the J gene end by 2 bases; junction bases not matched to a gene: 5. CDR1 is MDHEN and CDR2 is SYDVKM in the germline V gene. This CDR3 spans 14 amino acids. Here the CDR3 DNA reads TGTGCCAGCAGGGAACAGGGGGTGAACTATGGCTACACCTTC. This translates into CASREQGVNYGYTF.

The chain has TRBV6-1 and TRBJ1-5; TRBD1 matches 8 bases. V gave up 3 bases and J gave up 6 bases; unmatched junction bases: 1. The CDR3 extends over 13 amino acids. The germline V gene encodes CDR1 MNHNS and CDR2 SASEGT. CDR3 protein: CASSDQGAQPQHF. Here the CDR3 DNA reads TGTGCCAGCAGTGATCAGGGGGCTCAGCCCCAGCATTTT.

This clone was counted a single time. The chain is built from TRBV18 and TRBJ2-7; D is possibly TRBD1 (5 bases). Trimming cost V 0 bases and J 5 bases, with 11 bases left between them. Germline CDR1 KGHSH, CDR2 LQKENI. The CDR3 contains 14 residues. CDR3 sequence reads: CASSPPGVRHEQYF. CDR3 nucleotides: TGTGCCAGCTCACCACCAGGGGTGAGACACGAGCAGTACTTC. Based on the CDR3 plus reference TRBV18 and TRBJ2-7, the full variable domain is NAGVMQNPRHLVRRRGQEARLRCSPMKGHSHVYWYRQLPEEGLKFMVYLQKENIIDESGMPKERFSAEFPKEGPSILRIQQVVRGDSAAYFCASSPPGVRHEQYFGPGTRLTVT.

The chain joins TRBV29-1 to TRBJ2-1, with D unclear. Per the germline V gene, CDR1 is SQVTM and CDR2 is ANQGSEA. Trimming stripped 4 bases from V and 0 bases from J, with 7 bases between. The length of the CDR3 is 13 residues. Written as DNA, the CDR3 is TGCAGCGTTGCAAGGAGCTCCTACAATGAGCAGTTCTTC. Its translation: CSVARSSYNEQFF.

The rearrangement joins TRBV18 to TRBJ1-3; 9 bases line up with TRBD1. This CDR3 spans 14 amino acids. Germline loops: CDR1 KGHSH, CDR2 LQKENI. V trimming: 2 bases; J trimming: 7 bases; junction bases outside the gene matches: 3. This CDR3 reads CASSPRDRGNTIYF. CDR3 nucleotide sequence: TGTGCCAGCTCACCAAGAGACAGGGGGAACACCATATATTTT.

The chain couples TRBV6-5 to TRBJ1-2; D might be TRBD1 (6 bases). V dropped 2 bases and J dropped 2 bases, with 12 bases sitting between them. The V gene's germline CDR1 is MNHEY and CDR2 SVGAGI. The length of the CDR3 is 15 residues. The CDR3 region is CASSYLPGANYGYTF. The CDR3 DNA follows: TGTGCCAGCAGTTACCTCCCGGGGGCAAACTATGGCTACACCTTC.

V and J are TRBV19 and TRBJ2-7; the match to TRBD2 covers 14 bases. The germline gives CDR1 LNHDA, CDR2 SQIVND (reference sequence). This CDR3 is built from 15 residues. With V trimmed by 5 bases and J by 9 bases, 9 bases remained unmatched. CDR3 sequence reads: CASSSRLAGGPGQYF. The CDR3 nucleotides read TGTGCCAGTAGTTCTCGACTAGCGGGAGGGCCAGGGCAGTACTTC. The complete variable domain, with remaining parts taken from reference TRBV19 and TRBJ2-7, reads DGGITQSPKYLFRKEGQNVTLSCEQNLNHDAMYWYRQDPGQGLRLIYYSQIVNDFQKGDIAEGYSVSREKKESFPLTVTSAQKNPTAFYLCASSSRLAGGPGQYFGPGTRLTVT.

The chain couples TRBV9 to TRBJ1-1; TRBD1 might be the D (6 bases). CDR1 and CDR2 from the germline V gene are SGDLS and YYNGEE. The germline V and J ends were trimmed by 0 bases and 5 bases, with 14 bases remaining between them. CDR3 length equals 15 residues. This chain's CDR3 is CASSVGQGIQTEAFF. Here the CDR3 DNA reads TGTGCCAGCAGCGTAGGCCAGGGGATCCAGACTGAAGCTTTCTTT.

This chain uses TRBV29-1 with TRBJ2-1; D remains ambiguous. Germline CDR1 reads SQVTM; CDR2 reads ANQGSEA. V was pared by 0 bases and J by 3 bases, with 15 bases between. The CDR3 length is 16 residues. CDR3 sequence reads: CSVEDLRPDLYNEQFF. Here the CDR3 DNA reads TGCAGCGTTGAAGATTTGCGCCCGGACCTCTACAATGAGCAGTTCTTC.

The genes are TRBV7-2 and TRBJ2-7; D unresolved. V lost 7 bases and J lost 6, with 13 bases in between. CDR3 length: 12 residues. CDR1 and CDR2 (germline): SGHTA, FQGNSA. CDR3 loop: CASNSLPGEQYF. CDR3 sequence (DNA): TGTGCCAGCAACTCACTCCCGGGCGAGCAGTACTTC.

The chain joins TRBV6-5 to TRBJ1-1; possible D gene TRBD1, 5 bases. Trimming removed 6 bases at V and 4 bases at J, with 12 bases between. The germline V gene has CDR1 MNHEY and CDR2 SVGAGI. The CDR3 has 13 residues. The DNA of the CDR3 is TGTGCCAGCAGGCGACTGGGGGGCACTGAAGCTTTCTTT. Its translation: CASRRLGGTEAFF.